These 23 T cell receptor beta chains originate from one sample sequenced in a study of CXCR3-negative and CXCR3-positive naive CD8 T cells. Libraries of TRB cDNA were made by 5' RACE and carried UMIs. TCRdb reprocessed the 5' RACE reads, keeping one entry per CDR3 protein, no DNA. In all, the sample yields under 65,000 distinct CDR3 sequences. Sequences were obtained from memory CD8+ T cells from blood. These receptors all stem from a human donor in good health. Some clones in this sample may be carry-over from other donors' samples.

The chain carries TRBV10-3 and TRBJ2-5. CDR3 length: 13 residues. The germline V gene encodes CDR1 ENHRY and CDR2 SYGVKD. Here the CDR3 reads CAISDSDGETQYF.

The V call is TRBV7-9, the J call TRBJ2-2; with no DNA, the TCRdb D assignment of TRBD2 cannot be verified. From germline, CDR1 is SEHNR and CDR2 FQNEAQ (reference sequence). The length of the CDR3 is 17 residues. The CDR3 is CASTSTGLADNTGELFF.

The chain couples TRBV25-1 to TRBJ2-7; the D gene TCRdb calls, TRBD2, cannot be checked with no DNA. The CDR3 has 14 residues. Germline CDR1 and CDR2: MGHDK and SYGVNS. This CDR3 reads CASSDGTAPYEQYF.

The CDR3 spells CASSSVPAQGEVNQPQHF. The V call is TRBV7-6, the J call TRBJ1-5; no DNA is available, so the TRBD1 call from TCRdb remains unchecked. The CDR3 has 18 residues. CDR1 and CDR2 from the germline V gene are SGHVS and FNYEAQ.

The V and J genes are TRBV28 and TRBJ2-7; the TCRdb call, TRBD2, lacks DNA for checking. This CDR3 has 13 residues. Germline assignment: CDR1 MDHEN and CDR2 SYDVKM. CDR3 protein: CASSLGEGTGQYF. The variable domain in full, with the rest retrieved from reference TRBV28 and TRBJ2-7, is DVKVTQSSRYLVKRTGEKVFLECVQDMDHENMFWYRQDPGLGLRLIYFSYDVKMKEKGDIPEGYSVSREKKERFSLILESASTNQTSMYLCASSLGEGTGQYFGPGTRLTVT.

The CDR3 loop reads CASSPPRRNEQFF. The rearrangement joins TRBV18 to TRBJ2-1; TCRdb's D call, TRBD2, is unchecked because there is no DNA. The CDR3 covers 13 residues. Germline CDR1 is KGHSH and CDR2 is LQKENI.

CDR3 sequence: CSVETLLYGYTF. The genes are TRBV29-1 and TRBJ1-2. CDR1 SQVTM and CDR2 ANQGSEA come from the germline V gene. The CDR3 has 12 amino acids.

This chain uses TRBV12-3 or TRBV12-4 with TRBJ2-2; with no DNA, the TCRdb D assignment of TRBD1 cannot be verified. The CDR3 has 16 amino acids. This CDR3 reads CASSNRDRVLFGELFF.

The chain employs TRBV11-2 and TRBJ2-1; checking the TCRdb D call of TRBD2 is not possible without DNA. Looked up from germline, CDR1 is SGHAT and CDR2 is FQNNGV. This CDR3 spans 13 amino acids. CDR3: CASSYGLAGEQFF. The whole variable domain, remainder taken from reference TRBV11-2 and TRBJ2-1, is EAGVAQSPRYKIIEKRQSVAFWCNPISGHATLYWYQQILGQGPKLLIQFQNNGVVDDSQLPKDRFSAERLKGVDSTLKIQPAKLEDSAVYLCASSYGLAGEQFFGPGTRLTVL.

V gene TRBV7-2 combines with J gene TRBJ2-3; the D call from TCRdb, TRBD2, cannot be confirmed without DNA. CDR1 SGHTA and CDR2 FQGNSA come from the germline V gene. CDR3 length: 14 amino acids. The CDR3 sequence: CASSFLAGGDTQYF.

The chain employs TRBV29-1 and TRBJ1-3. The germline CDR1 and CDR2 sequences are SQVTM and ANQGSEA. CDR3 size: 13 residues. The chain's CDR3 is CSVEGDSGNTIYF.

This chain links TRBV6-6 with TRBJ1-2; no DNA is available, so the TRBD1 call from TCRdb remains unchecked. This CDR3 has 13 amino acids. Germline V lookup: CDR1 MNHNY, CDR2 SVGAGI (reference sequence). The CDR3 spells CASSYLPQGGYTF.

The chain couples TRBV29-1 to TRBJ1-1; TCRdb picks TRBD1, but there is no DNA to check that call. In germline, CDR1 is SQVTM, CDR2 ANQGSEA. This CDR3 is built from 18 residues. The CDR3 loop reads CSVARVSNRGLESTEAFF. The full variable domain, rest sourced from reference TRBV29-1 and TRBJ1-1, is SAVISQKPSRDICQRGTSLTIQCQVDSQVTMMFWYRQQPGQSLTLIATANQGSEATYESGFVIDKFPISRPNLTFSTLTVSNMSPEDSSIYLCSVARVSNRGLESTEAFFGQGTRLTVV.

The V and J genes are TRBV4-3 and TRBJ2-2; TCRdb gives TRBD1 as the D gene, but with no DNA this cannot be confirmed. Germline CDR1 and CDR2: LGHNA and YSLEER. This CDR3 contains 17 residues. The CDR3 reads CASSQDLTGGNAGELFF.

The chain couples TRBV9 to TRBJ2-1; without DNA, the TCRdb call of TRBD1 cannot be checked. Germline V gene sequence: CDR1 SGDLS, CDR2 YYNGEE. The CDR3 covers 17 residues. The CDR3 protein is CASSVEARAGGTNEQFF.

The CDR3 reads CASSLGSVGEGEQFF. The J gene is TRBJ2-1, the V gene TRBV7-9. CDR1 and CDR2 from the germline V gene are SEHNR and FQNEAQ (reference sequence). This CDR3 has 15 residues.

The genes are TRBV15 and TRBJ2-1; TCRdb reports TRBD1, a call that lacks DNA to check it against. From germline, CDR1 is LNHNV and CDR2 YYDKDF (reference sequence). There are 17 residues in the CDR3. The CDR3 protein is CATSRDRSGGHWNEQFF.

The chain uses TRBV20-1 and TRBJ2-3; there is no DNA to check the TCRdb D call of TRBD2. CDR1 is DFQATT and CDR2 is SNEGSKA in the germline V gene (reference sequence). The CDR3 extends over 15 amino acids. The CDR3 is CSAWLLAGDTDTQYF.

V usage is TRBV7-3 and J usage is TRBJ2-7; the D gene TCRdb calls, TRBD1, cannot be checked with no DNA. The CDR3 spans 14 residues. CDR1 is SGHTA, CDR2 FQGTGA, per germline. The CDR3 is CASSLTGTTYEQYF.

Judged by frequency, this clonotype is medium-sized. CDR3 residues: CASRRAGVTDTQYF. The V call is TRBV12-3 or TRBV12-4, the J call TRBJ2-3; the D gene TCRdb calls, TRBD2, cannot be checked with no DNA. This CDR3 region has 14 residues.

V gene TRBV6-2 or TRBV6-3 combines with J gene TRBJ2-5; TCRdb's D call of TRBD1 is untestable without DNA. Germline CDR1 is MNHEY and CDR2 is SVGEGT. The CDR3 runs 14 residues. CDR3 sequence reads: CASRRRDWGETQYF.

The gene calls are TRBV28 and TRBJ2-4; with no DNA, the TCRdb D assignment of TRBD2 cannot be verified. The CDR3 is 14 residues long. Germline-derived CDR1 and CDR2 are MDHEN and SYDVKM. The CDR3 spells CASSLLPLGSSEYF.

The CDR3 protein is CSALTEQGTSTDTQYF. The V gene is TRBV29-1, the J gene TRBJ2-3; the TCRdb call, TRBD1, lacks DNA for checking. The CDR3 is made up of 16 amino acids. Germline CDR1 reads SQVTM; CDR2 reads ANQGSEA.